The present T cell receptor beta chain was sequenced within a study of T cell repertoires in cytomegalovirus infection. From the reads, TCRdb called clonotypes with MiXCR, one entry per CDR3 protein. The data contain hundreds of thousands of distinct CDR3 sequences, roughly 36% of them singletons. This clonotype has just one count. The germline V gene encodes CDR1 DFQATT and CDR2 SNEGSKA (reference sequence). J was trimmed by 1 base and V by 1 base; bases with no gene match: 6. This CDR3 has 16 amino acids. Sequences were obtained from PBMCs. This sequence joins TRBV20-1 and TRBJ2-3; 9 positions agree with TRBD1. The sequence came from a human donor in good health (CMV status not recorded). Some clones in this sample may be carry-over from other donors' samples. This CDR3 is CSARGWTGEGTDTQYF. The CDR3 DNA is TGCAGTGCTAGAGGGTGGACAGGGGAAGGCACAGATACGCAGTATTTT.